The clone carrying this T cell receptor (beta chain) was found once. The antigen is undetermined. The CDR3 covers 17 residues. These data belong to a study of graft-versus-host responses after intestinal transplantation. Profiled with immunoSEQ multiplex PCR; TCRdb holds only in-frame clones, not every one. This sample yields nearly 90,000 clones, of which roughly four fifths are seen a single time; roughly a sixth belongs to the top ten. The sequencing used unstimulated CD8+ T cells sorted from spleen or lymph node cells, collected before intestinal transplant. V usage is TRBV21-1 and J usage is TRBJ2-4; TRBD2 reflects the table's D call only, with no check against the DNA. TRBV21-1 is classified as a pseudogene. The sequence was obtained from a human donor who received an intestinal transplant. Here the CDR3 DNA reads TGTGCCAGCAGCAAAGCGGAAAAGCGGGGACGGGAGAACATTCAGTACTTC. Translated, it gives CASSKAEKRGRENIQYF.